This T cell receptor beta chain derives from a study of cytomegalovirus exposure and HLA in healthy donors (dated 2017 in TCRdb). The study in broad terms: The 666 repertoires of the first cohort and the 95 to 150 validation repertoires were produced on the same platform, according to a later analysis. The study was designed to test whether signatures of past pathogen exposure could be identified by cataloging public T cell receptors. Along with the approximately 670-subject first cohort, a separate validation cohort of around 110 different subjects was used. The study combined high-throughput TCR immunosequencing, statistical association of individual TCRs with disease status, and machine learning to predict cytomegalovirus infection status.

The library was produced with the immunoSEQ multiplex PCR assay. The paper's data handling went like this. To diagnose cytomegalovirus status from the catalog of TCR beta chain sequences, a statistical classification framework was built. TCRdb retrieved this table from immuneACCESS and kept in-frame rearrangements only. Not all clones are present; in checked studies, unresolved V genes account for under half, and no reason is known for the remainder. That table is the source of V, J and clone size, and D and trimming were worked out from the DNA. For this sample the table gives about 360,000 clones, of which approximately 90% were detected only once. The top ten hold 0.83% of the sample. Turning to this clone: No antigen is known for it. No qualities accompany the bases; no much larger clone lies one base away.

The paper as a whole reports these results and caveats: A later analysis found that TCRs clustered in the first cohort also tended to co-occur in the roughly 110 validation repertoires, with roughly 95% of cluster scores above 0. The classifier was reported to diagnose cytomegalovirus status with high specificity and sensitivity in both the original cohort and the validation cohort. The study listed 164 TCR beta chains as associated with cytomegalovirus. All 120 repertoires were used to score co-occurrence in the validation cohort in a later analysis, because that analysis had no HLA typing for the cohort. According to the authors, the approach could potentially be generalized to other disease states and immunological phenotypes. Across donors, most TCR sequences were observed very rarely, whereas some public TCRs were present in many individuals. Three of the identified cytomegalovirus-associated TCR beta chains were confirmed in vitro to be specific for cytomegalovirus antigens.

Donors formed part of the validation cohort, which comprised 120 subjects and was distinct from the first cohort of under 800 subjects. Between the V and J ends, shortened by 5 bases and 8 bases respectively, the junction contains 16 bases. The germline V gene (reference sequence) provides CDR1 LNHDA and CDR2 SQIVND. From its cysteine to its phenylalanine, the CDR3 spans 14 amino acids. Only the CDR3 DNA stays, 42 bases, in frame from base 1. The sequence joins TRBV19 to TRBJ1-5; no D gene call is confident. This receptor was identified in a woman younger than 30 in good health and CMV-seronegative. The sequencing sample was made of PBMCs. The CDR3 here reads CASSRVYGGEPQHF. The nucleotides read TGTGCCAGTAGTCGGGTGTATGGCGGTGAGCCCCAGCATTTT.